Below are 18 T cell receptor beta chains sequenced from a single sample in a study of blood T cell repertoires in COVID-19. Only in-frame clones appear in the TCRdb table, and some are missing; sequencing was by immunoSEQ multiplex PCR. The repertoire holds some 78,000 clones, with around 83% as singletons. The specimen sequenced was peripheral blood. The receptors were sampled from a man aged 50 to 60 with acute or convalescent COVID-19.

The J gene is TRBJ1-3, the V gene TRBV29-1, with D maybe TRBD1 (5 bases). Germline CDR1 and CDR2: SQVTM and ANQGSEA. This CDR3 comprises 14 residues. V shed 1 base and J shed 1 base, with 8 bases lying between them. This CDR3 is CSVEGGTSGNTIYF. CDR3 DNA sequence: TGCAGCGTTGAAGGGGGCACATCTGGAAACACCATATATTTT. The full variable domain, with the rest looked up from reference TRBV29-1 and TRBJ1-3, is SAVISQKPSRDICQRGTSLTIQCQVDSQVTMMFWYRQQPGQSLTLIATANQGSEATYESGFVIDKFPISRPNLTFSTLTVSNMSPEDSSIYLCSVEGGTSGNTIYFGEGSWLTVV.

This sequence joins TRBV30 and TRBJ1-4; a weak D match, TRBD1 (6 bases). Between the trimmed V and J ends, which lost 3 bases and 8 bases, there was a span of 16 bases. The CDR3 contains 14 residues. CDR1 GTSNPN and CDR2 SVGIG come from the germline V gene (reference sequence). CDR3 nucleotides: TGTGCCTGGAGAGTTGGCAGGGGAATCGAAAAACTGTTTTTT. This sequence encodes CAWRVGRGIEKLFF.

This clone was counted only a few times. The V gene is TRBV7-6, the J gene TRBJ2-1; 7 bases are shared with TRBD2. Germline V gene lookup returns CDR1 SGHVS and CDR2 FNYEAQ. The trim removed 5 bases at V and 1 base at J, leaving 11 bases unmatched. This CDR3 has 17 residues. The CDR3 loop is CASSPASGKMSYNEQFF. The CDR3 region has the DNA TGTGCCAGCAGCCCCGCTAGCGGTAAGATGTCCTACAATGAGCAGTTCTTC.

DNA for the CDR3: TGTGCCAGCTCACCCCTGGGGGGGGGCAATGAGCAGTTCTTC. This translates into CASSPLGGGNEQFF. The chain uses TRBV18 and TRBJ2-1, with 7 bases fitting TRBD2. Looked up from germline, CDR1 is KGHSH and CDR2 is LQKENI. V gave up 3 bases and J gave up 6 bases; unmatched junction bases: 5. This CDR3 region has 14 residues.

V gene TRBV7-2 combines with J gene TRBJ2-4; the match to TRBD2 covers 8 bases. V lost 5 bases, J lost 4 bases, and 13 bases stayed unmatched. Germline-derived CDR1 and CDR2 are SGHTA and FQGNSA. The length of the CDR3 is 17 residues. The CDR3 DNA sequence: TGTGCCAGCAGCCCATCCCCTTGGCCTAGCGGGAAAAACATTCAGTACTTC. Translating gives CASSPSPWPSGKNIQYF.

The chain uses TRBV7-9 and TRBJ2-5; D may be TRBD2 (6 bases). CDR3 size: 14 residues. With 5 bases removed from V and 2 bases from J, the gap between germline ends came to 12 bases. The germline V gene encodes CDR1 SEHNR and CDR2 FQNEAQ (reference sequence). CDR3 sequence reads: CASSMTSLQETQYF. CDR3 bases: TGTGCCAGCAGCATGACTAGTTTACAAGAGACCCAGTACTTC.

The chain carries TRBV6-2 or TRBV6-3 and TRBJ2-1, with 7 bases matching TRBD1. The junction had 5 bases not matched to a gene; V was cut back by 0 bases and J by 15 bases. Germline values: CDR1 MNHEY, CDR2 SVGEGT. The CDR3 is 12 amino acids. The CDR3 nucleotides read TGTGCCAGCAGTTACTCAGGGGGCCGGATGTTCTTC. Translated, it gives CASSYSGGRMFF.

The rearrangement joins TRBV5-8 to TRBJ2-5; D is possibly TRBD1 (6 bases). V was clipped by 2 bases and J by 4 bases, with 15 bases between them. The germline CDR1 and CDR2 sequences are SGHTS and YDEGEE. The CDR3 is 15 amino acids. CDR3 sequence (DNA): TGTGCCAGCAGCTTAGGGGACATCCCGGTAGAGACCCAGTACTTC. It is translated as CASSLGDIPVETQYF.

This clone was detected once. The gene calls are TRBV29-1 and TRBJ2-7; tentatively, D is TRBD2 (6 bases). The V end was cut by 6 bases, the J end by 7 bases, with 16 bases between. Germline V CDR1 and CDR2: SQVTM, ANQGSEA. This CDR3 is 12 amino acids long. The CDR3 loop reads CSVRGAGQEQYF. The CDR3 nucleotides read TGCAGCGTCCGGGGCGCGGGGCAGGAGCAGTACTTC.

The chain has TRBV6-2 or TRBV6-3 and TRBJ2-1; D might be TRBD1 (6 bases). Deletions cut 5 bases from V and 2 bases from J, with 13 bases between. This CDR3 is 15 amino acids long. Germline CDR1 MNHEY, CDR2 SVGEGT. The CDR3 bases are TGTGCCAGCAGTCATCCGGGACACCCCTACAATGAGCAGTTCTTC. Protein: CASSHPGHPYNEQFF.

This rearrangement joins TRBV30 to TRBJ1-5; 7 nucleotides match TRBD1. V gave up 2 bases and J gave up 11 bases; unmatched junction bases: 6. Germline V CDR1 and CDR2: GTSNPN, SVGIG (reference sequence). The CDR3 loop spans 12 amino acids. CDR3 region: CAWSSTTGAQHF. The DNA for the CDR3 is TGTGCCTGGAGTTCCACAACAGGGGCCCAGCATTTT.

The chain is built from TRBV4-1 and TRBJ2-5; tentatively, D is TRBD1 (6 bases). The length of the CDR3 is 14 residues. Germline V gives CDR1 MGHRA, CDR2 YSYEKL. V was cut by 2 bases and J by 5 bases, with 12 bases left in between. The CDR3 DNA is TGCGCCAGCAGCCAAATACAGGGTACGGAGACCCAGTACTTC. The encoded protein is CASSQIQGTETQYF.

The chain carries TRBV4-3 and TRBJ1-4, with D perhaps matching TRBD1 (5 bases). Trimming took 11 bases from V and 8 from J, leaving 24 bases between them. The length of the CDR3 is 15 residues. CDR1 is LGHNA, CDR2 YSLEER, per germline. This CDR3 reads CAPRRGGERSEKLFF. Here the CDR3 DNA reads TGCGCCCCCCGCCGGGGGGGGGAGCGGAGCGAAAAACTGTTTTTT.

V is TRBV11-2 and J is TRBJ1-1, with 9 bases fitting TRBD1. The germline CDR1 and CDR2 sequences are SGHAT and FQNNGV. This CDR3 contains 14 residues. Trimming took 4 bases from V and 4 from J; bases not matched to a gene: 4. The CDR3 coding sequence is TGTGCCAGCAGCTCGGGACAGGGAATCACTGAAGCTTTCTTT. Encoded protein: CASSSGQGITEAFF.

The V and J genes are TRBV11-2 and TRBJ2-1, with D unclear. Trimming pared 0 bases from V and 7 bases from J, leaving 4 bases between. CDR3 length equals 12 residues. Germline CDR1 reads SGHAT; CDR2 reads FQNNGV. CDR3 bases: TGTGCCAGCAGCTTAGAATCGAATGAGCAGTTCTTC. It codes for CASSLESNEQFF.

This clone showed up many times. The chain combines TRBV5-8 with TRBJ2-5; 7 bases are shared with TRBD1. Per germline, CDR1 SGHTS and CDR2 YDEGEE. Germline trimming cut 4 bases from V and 2 bases from J; bases unmatched to any gene: 8. The CDR3 extends over 15 amino acids. CDR3 DNA: TGTGCCAGCAGCACTGGGACAGACTATCAAGAGACCCAGTACTTC. Its protein is CASSTGTDYQETQYF.

The chain joins TRBV5-5 to TRBJ1-5; TRBD1 agrees at 9 bases. Germline V lookup: CDR1 SGHKS, CDR2 YYEKEE (reference sequence). The J segment lost 6 bases and the V segment lost 3 bases, leaving 7 bases of the junction unmatched. CDR3 length: 15 residues. CDR3 in amino acids: CASSSLGQGPQPQHF. CDR3 bases: TGTGCCAGCAGCTCCCTAGGACAGGGGCCTCAGCCCCAGCATTTT.

Comments on this clone: In the same sample, other DNA sequences code for this CDR3. The chain links TRBV18 to TRBJ2-2, with unresolved D. Germline V gene data show CDR1 as KGHSH and CDR2 as LQKENI. This CDR3 has 13 amino acids. V lost 2 bases, J lost 3 bases, and 4 bases lay in between. The DNA of the CDR3 is TGTGCCAGCTCACCAAGAGACACCGGGGAGCTGTTTTTT. Encoded protein: CASSPRDTGELFF.